Listed here is a single T cell receptor (beta chain). Its binding antigen is unknown. There are no base qualities to consult, and no much larger clone falls within one base. Sorted unstimulated T cells, along with proliferating T cells recovered from mixed lymphocyte reactions, underwent TCRbeta CDR3 sequencing. Fresh whole blood from roughly ten HLA-typed healthy donors served as the source for isolating PBMCs. To map where alloreactive clones came from, CD4+ non-regulatory T cells in the unstimulated state were FACS-sorted. The CDR3 sequence holds 18 residues, the cysteine and phenylalanine included. The retained sequence is limited to the CDR3, 54 bases, with the frame set at the first base. According to the germline V gene, CDR1 reads ENHRY and CDR2 reads SYGVKD. V is clipped by 2 bases and J by 0 bases, and the sequence between their germline boundaries is 14 bases long. The library was obtained by the immunoSEQ multiplex PCR assay. Roughly 100,000 TCR templates per sample were assayed by the deep sequencing platform. Genomic DNA extracted from sorted T cells was the material used for TCRbeta CDR3 sequencing. The authors' pipeline ran thus. Clonal analysis of TCRbeta CDR3 data was done in the R programming language. Unstimulated samples were compared with post-reaction CFSE-low samples to define alloreactive CD4+ and CD8+ clones. By matching sequences to the repertoires of sorted unstimulated Treg and non-Treg cells, each alloreactive CD4+ clone was assigned a regulatory or non-regulatory origin. TCRdb holds this immuneACCESS table with in-frame rearrangements only. Some clones are missing; in checked studies, unresolved V genes explain under half, and the rest has no known cause. V, J and clone size are those of that table, while D and trimming were read from the DNA. The sample includes some 110,000 clones, with 90% to 95% observed a single time. The ten largest clones capture roughly 1.5% of the sample.

The sample belongs to a study of siplizumab effects on memory and regulatory T cells (dated by TCRdb to between 2018 and 2020). Regarding the complete study: The study looked at the effect of siplizumab, an anti-CD2 antibody, on alloreactive T-cell subsets in allogeneic mixed lymphocyte reactions made from human PBMCs. The full study reports these points: Siplizumab significantly reduced the cumulative frequency of alloreactive sequences traceable to unstimulated CD4+ memory T cells. Whether proliferating Tregs from siplizumab cultures were suppressive was not functionally confirmed. Because sequences below about 10^-5 frequency were poorly captured, only a minor fraction of alloreactive clones could be mapped to unstimulated subsets. Compared with memory T cells, unstimulated naive T cells appeared more diverse, and naive cells seemed to make a substantial contribution to the alloresponse. Among mappable alloreactive CD4+ clones, an average Treg-derived fraction of around 71% was observed with siplizumab, compared with 25% to 30% in control reactions. About 75-96% of proliferating CD4+ or CD8+ clones could not be given a naive or memory phenotype.

The chain couples TRBV10-3 to TRBJ2-6; a tentative D call is TRBD1 (6 bases match). The TCR originated in a human donor in good health. Sample: non-Treg CD4+ T cells sorted from blood. The intended sense of this specimen's cell subset or site label: FACS-sorted unstimulated CD4+ non-regulatory T cells. In nucleotides, the sequence is TGTGCCATCAGTGAGCCCGACAGGCTTTACTCTGGGGCCAACGTCCTGACTTTC. It codes for CAISEPDRLYSGANVLTF.